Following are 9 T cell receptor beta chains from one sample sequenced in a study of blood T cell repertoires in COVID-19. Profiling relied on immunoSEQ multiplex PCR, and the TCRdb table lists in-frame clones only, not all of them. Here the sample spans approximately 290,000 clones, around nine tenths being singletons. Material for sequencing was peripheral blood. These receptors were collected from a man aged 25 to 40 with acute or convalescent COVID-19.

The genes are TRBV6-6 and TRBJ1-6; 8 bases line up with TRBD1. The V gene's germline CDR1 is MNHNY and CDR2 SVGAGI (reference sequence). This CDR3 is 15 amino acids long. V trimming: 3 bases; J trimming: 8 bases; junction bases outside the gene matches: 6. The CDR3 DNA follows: TGTGCCAGCAGTTATCCGACAGGGGCGGATTCACCCCTCCACTTT. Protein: CASSYPTGADSPLHF.

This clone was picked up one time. The CDR3 here is CASSVPPVGAGAYNEQFF. The CDR3 DNA is TGTGCCAGCAGCGTACCCCCGGTGGGGGCGGGAGCCTACAATGAGCAGTTCTTC. The chain recombines TRBV7-9 with TRBJ2-1; D may be TRBD2 (7 bases). Per the germline V gene, CDR1 is SEHNR and CDR2 is FQNEAQ (reference sequence). V lost 5 bases and J lost 2, with 22 bases in between. This CDR3 contains 18 residues.

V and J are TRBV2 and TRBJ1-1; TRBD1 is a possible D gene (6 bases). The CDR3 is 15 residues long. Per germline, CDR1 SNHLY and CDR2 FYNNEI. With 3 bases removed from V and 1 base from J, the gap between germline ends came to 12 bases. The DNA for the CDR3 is TGTGCCAGCAGTGATTGGGGGGGCAGGAACACTGAAGCTTTCTTT. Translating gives CASSDWGGRNTEAFF.

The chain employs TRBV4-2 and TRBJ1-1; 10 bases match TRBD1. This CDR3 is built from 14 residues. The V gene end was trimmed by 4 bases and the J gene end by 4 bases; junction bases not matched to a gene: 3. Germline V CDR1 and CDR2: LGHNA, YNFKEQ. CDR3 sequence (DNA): TGTGCCAGCAGCCTCGGACAGGGGGGCACTGAAGCTTTCTTT. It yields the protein CASSLGQGGTEAFF.

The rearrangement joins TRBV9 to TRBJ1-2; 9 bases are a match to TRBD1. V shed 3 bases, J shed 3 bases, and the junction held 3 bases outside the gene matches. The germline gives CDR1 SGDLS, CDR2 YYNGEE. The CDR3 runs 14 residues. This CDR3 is CASSDGQGHYGYTF. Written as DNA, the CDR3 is TGTGCCAGCAGCGACGGACAGGGGCACTATGGCTACACCTTC.

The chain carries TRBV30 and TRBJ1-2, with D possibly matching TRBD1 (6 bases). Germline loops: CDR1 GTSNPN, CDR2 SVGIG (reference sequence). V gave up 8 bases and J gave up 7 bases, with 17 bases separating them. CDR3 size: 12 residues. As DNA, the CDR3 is TGTGCCAGCACCACAGGGTATGGTGGCTACACCTTC. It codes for CASTTGYGGYTF.

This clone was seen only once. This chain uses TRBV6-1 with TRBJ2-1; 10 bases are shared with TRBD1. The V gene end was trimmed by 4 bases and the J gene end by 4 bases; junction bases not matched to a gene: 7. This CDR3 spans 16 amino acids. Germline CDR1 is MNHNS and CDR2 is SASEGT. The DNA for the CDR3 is TGTGCCAGCAGTGCCTTCGGACAGGGGGGTTACAATGAGCAGTTCTTC. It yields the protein CASSAFGQGGYNEQFF.

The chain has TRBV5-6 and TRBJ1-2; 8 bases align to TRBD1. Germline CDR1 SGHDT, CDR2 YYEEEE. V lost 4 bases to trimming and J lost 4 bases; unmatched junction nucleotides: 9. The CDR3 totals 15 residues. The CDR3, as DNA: TGTGCCAGCAGCCGAGGACGACAGGGGAGCTATGGCTACACCTTC. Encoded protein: CASSRGRQGSYGYTF.

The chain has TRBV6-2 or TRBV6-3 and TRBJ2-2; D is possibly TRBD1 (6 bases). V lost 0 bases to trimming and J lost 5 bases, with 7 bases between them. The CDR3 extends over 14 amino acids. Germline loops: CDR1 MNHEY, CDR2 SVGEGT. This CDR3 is CASSYSQGTGELFF. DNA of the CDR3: TGTGCCAGCAGTTACTCACAGGGAACCGGGGAGCTGTTTTTT.